This T cell receptor (beta chain) is from a study of cytomegalovirus exposure and HLA in healthy donors listed by TCRdb under 2017. For the study in its entirety: An earlier analysis of about 560 of the donors reported 276 Gb of sequence data and around 120 million unique TCR beta sequences obtained from around 190 million T cells. Roughly 300 gigabases of sequencing data and 78 million or so unique TCR sequences were included in an early release covering over 600 HLA-typed donors. Of the 398 genotyped donors, roughly 80% fell in the genetic ancestry cluster associated with self-reported Caucasian donors. The aim of the study was to test whether cataloging public T cell receptors could identify signatures of past pathogen exposure. The study profiled the T cell repertoires of around 700 subjects by immunosequencing and related them to cytomegalovirus serostatus. A separate validation cohort of approximately 130 different subjects was used in addition to the 666-subject first cohort. To predict cytomegalovirus infection status, the study brought together high-throughput TCR immunosequencing, statistical association of individual TCRs with disease status, and machine learning. In a later analysis, previously published TCR beta repertoires from some 640 donors were re-analyzed and high-resolution HLA genotyping was added so that TCR occurrence patterns could be studied. Rather than drawing on any new phenotypic data, the later analysis identified candidate immune exposures from TCR beta sequences and the way those sequences occurred across donors. An earlier analysis of some 500 of the donors used high-throughput TCR beta sequencing to judge whether each TCR beta V gene segment behaved as functional or pseudogenic. Donor age, sex, ethnicity and CMV serostatus were compiled together with the repertoire data. A later genetic analysis took genome-wide SNP genotypes for about three fifths of the 666 donors and used that subset as a discovery cohort. All discovery cohort repertoires had been generated on a single sequencing platform. Both class I and class II loci were covered by HLA typing, at four-digit resolution. The number of typed donors differed by locus: about 629-630 for A, B, C, DRB1 and DQB1; 500 to 550 for DQA1; approximately 600 for DPA1; and about 450 for DPB1. Roughly 5 DR-DQ haplotypes were handled as single units for association and clustering because linkage in the cohort was strong. On average, around 200,000 unique TCR beta nucleotide sequences were sequenced per donor among 398 genotyped donors of the cohort, with around 19% of those sequences being non-productive. Here is what the overall study found, with its caveats: While some public TCRs were present in many individuals, most TCR sequences turned up only very rarely across donors. A later genetic analysis associated a missense DCLRE1C variant with V-gene and J-gene trimming of TCR beta chains, and an independent cohort replicated the association. The study listed 150 to 200 TCR beta chains as associated with cytomegalovirus. Because some donors lacked HLA typing at each locus, the association tests relied only on the typed subset. In a later analysis, the rate of TCR association differed among HLA loci, with DRB1 alleles having the most associated TCRs and HLA-C alleles having the fewest. A further reported finding was that TCR beta sequences accurately predicted the HLA-A and HLA-B alleles for most subjects in the first cohort. Because counts were too low, roughly 16 rarely observed V segments, including chromosome 9 orphons, were left out of the earlier analysis of about 500 of the donors. In a later analysis, several top co-occurrence clusters were reported to appear linked to parvovirus B19, influenza, CMV and Epstein-Barr virus. Sequencing depth was assumed to be roughly uniform across donors in the presence/absence analyses, though that assumption may not hold. CMV serostatus was the only immune exposure information available for the cohort. The classifier was reported to diagnose cytomegalovirus status with high specificity and sensitivity in both the original cohort and the validation cohort. At a false discovery rate of 0.05, a later analysis linked around 17,000 TCR beta sequences to specific HLA alleles. A later analysis found that most CMV-associated TCR beta chains appeared HLA-restricted, with HLA associations seemingly driven largely by CMV exposure. The authors suggested that the approach could potentially be generalized to other disease states and immunological phenotypes. The sequencing pipeline was judged likely to have produced a cluster of highly shared sequence variants as a technical artifact. Some IMGT-functional V segments, including TRBV6-2 and TRBV6-3, could not be told apart with the 87-base-pair reads, so those segments were excluded. A few of the identified cytomegalovirus-associated TCR beta chains were confirmed in vitro to be specific for cytomegalovirus antigens. Correlated functional status among segregating V segments might reflect linkage disequilibrium, but an unknown experimental factor could not be ruled out. When HLA alleles, especially DR and DQ, strongly co-occurred, attributing TCR associations to individual alleles was difficult. The cohort was sequenced for TCR beta chains only, and without alpha or paired-chain data the features that could be detected were limited. In a later genetic analysis, fewer N-insertions in productive TCRs were reported among donors in an Asian-associated ancestry cluster than the roughly 670-donor mean. In a later analysis, HLA-associated TCR beta chains were found to be more clonally expanded and to have lower generation probabilities than equally common non-associated chains. In an earlier analysis of 587 of the donors, most TCR beta V segments were observed in productive rearrangements about 87% or about 30% of the time, broadly matching IMGT annotations.

The CDR3 measures 17 amino acids from cysteine to phenylalanine. The kept DNA is CDR3 alone, 51 bases in frame from the first base. Per the germline V gene, SGHRS is the CDR1 and YFSETQ is the CDR2. For this chain, trimming is 0 bases at the V end and 1 base at the J end, and the number of junction bases without a gene match is 9. The library was generated by the immunoSEQ multiplex PCR assay. For the multiplex PCR, a mixture combining 60 forward primers for TCR Vbeta segments and 13 reverse primers for TCR Jbeta segments was used. A multiplex PCR assay on genomic DNA amplified the CDR3 region of rearranged TCR beta genes. Amplified TCR beta libraries were sequenced as 87-base-pair reads on the Illumina HiSeq System. Regarding the original processing steps: Across the 670 or so repertoires, a later analysis counted around 80 million unique TCR beta chains, around 10 million of which were shared by at least two donors. A nearest-neighbor algorithm error-corrected the raw reads and collapsed the reads into unique sequences, merging closely related sequences to remove PCR and sequencing errors. Alignment of CDR3 sequences to IMGT reference sequences was used to assign V, D and J gene segments. For a sequence to be retained, a match of at least six nucleotides to both a V gene segment and a J gene segment was required. A rearrangement was called productive if the CDR3 had no stop codons and remained in frame with V and J, and every other rearrangement was called non-productive. CDR3 was defined according to IMGT convention as the region running from the second conserved V-encoded cysteine to the conserved J-encoded phenylalanine. The earlier analysis of some 580 of the donors excluded any sequence lacking an unambiguous match to a single V gene segment. In an earlier analysis of 500 to 750 of the donors, V segments were called functional above 56.7% productive rearrangements and were called segregating when the between-donor standard deviation exceeded 5%. To diagnose cytomegalovirus status from the catalog of TCR beta chain sequences, a statistical classification framework was built. In a later analysis, TCR nucleotide sequences were compared against IMGT/GENE-DB human TR gene sequences so that V and J genes could be assigned. In a later analysis, CDR3 sequences and most-parsimonious VDJ recombination scenarios were assigned using the TCRdist pipeline. In a later analysis, every TCR beta chain was defined by the combination of its CDR3 amino acid sequence and its V-gene family, and reads without a unique V-gene family were dropped. In a later analysis, fewer than 650 highly shared, low-generation-probability nucleotide sequences were removed to address suspected cross-contamination and a sequencing artifact. A later analysis calculated a clonal expansion index for each public chain from normalized within-repertoire ranks of inferred template counts. In a later analysis, generation probabilities were computed with a VDJ recombination model fitted to out-of-frame rearrangements, and the resulting probabilities were checked against IGoR. In a later analysis, hypergeometric tests were used to score TCR-TCR, TCR-HLA and TCR-CMV co-occurrence, with a repertoire-size bias correction applied to TCR pairs. A later analysis estimated false discovery rates by permuting HLA or CMV assignments 20 times. In a later analysis, co-occurring TCRs were grouped with DBSCAN, and TCRdist sequence similarity was added when clustering was performed within HLA-allele-positive subsets. Co-occurrence clustering excluded repertoires with fewer than 30,000 or more than 120,000 public chains, plus five with anomalous nucleotide sharing. Drawn from immuneACCESS, this table holds only the in-frame rearrangements with V and J called that TCRdb kept. Clones are partly lost; checked studies trace under half to an unresolved V gene and leave the rest unexplained. For V, J and clone size, that table is used; D and trimming come from the DNA. The sample contains fewer than 350,000 clones, around nine tenths of them found a single time. The ten biggest clones cover about 2% of the sample.

To note about this clone: This clone's antigen is unknown. One base away there is no much larger clone; base qualities are not given.

In total, around 600 healthy bone marrow donors made up the cohort. Cohort members were all nominally healthy when sampled, although unrecorded immune exposures were likely present. The donor tested CMV seronegative and was one of the 352 seronegative cohort members. A peripheral blood sample was collected from each donor, and TCR beta sequencing was performed on peripheral blood mononuclear cells. Genomic DNA extraction from the blood cell samples was performed with the Qiagen DNeasy Blood Extraction Kit. Sequenced material: PBMCs. The sequence links TRBV5-1 to TRBJ1-2, with 7 junctional bases fitting TRBD1. The receptor was derived from a young woman in good health and CMV-seronegative. Read as DNA, the sequence is TGCGCCAGCAGCTTGGTCCCGACAGGGCCGAATAACTATGGCTACACCTTC. Translated, this gives CASSLVPTGPNNYGYTF.